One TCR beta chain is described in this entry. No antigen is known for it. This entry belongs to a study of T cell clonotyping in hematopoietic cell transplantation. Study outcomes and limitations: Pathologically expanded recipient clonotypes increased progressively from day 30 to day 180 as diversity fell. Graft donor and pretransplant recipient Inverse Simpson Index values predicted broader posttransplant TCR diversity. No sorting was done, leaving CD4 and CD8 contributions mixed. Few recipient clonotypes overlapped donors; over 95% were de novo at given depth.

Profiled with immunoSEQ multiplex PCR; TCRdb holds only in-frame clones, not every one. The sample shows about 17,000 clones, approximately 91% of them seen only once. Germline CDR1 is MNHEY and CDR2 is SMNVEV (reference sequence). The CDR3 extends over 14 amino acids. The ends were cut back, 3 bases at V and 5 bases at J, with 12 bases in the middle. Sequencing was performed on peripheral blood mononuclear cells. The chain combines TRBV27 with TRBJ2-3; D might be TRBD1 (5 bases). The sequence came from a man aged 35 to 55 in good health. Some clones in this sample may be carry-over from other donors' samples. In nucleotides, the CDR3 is TGTGCCAGCAGTTTCGGAAGGGGAATAGATACGCAGTATTTT. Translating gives CASSFGRGIDTQYF.